Following are 11 T cell receptor beta chains from one sample sequenced in a study of cytomegalovirus exposure and HLA in healthy donors. Use of 60 Vbeta and 13 Jbeta primers characterized the PCR. Generated by immunoSEQ multiplex PCR, the TCRdb table keeps only in-frame clones and is missing some. The table has 110,000 to 150,000 clones, 80% seen once. Sequencing was carried out using PBMCs. The receptors shown here come from a man aged 40-55 years in good health and CMV-seronegative.

The genes are TRBV29-1 and TRBJ2-7, with D maybe TRBD1 (6 bases). Trimming took 5 bases from V and 5 from J, leaving 19 bases between them. CDR1 is SQVTM and CDR2 is ANQGSEA in the germline V gene. This CDR3 is built from 14 residues. The CDR3 spells CSVFKGTRGDEQYF. CDR3 in DNA: TGCAGCGTTTTTAAAGGGACAAGAGGCGACGAGCAGTACTTC.

This chain links TRBV29-1 with TRBJ1-2; D gene uncertain. V lost 2 bases and J 8 bases, leaving 9 bases between the germline ends. CDR1 is SQVTM and CDR2 is ANQGSEA in the germline V gene. The CDR3 has 11 residues. The CDR3 sequence: CSVETRIGYTF. DNA of the CDR3: TGCAGCGTTGAAACCAGGATAGGCTACACCTTC. Looking up the rest from reference TRBV29-1 and TRBJ1-2 gives the full variable domain: SAVISQKPSRDICQRGTSLTIQCQVDSQVTMMFWYRQQPGQSLTLIATANQGSEATYESGFVIDKFPISRPNLTFSTLTVSNMSPEDSSIYLCSVETRIGYTFGSGTRLTVV.

The CDR3 reads CASSWDRSSYEQYF. The CDR3 nucleotides read TGTGCCAGCAGTTGGGACAGGAGCTCCTACGAGCAGTACTTC. This chain links TRBV6-6 with TRBJ2-7, with 8 bases aligning to TRBD1. Trimming at V came to 4 bases and at J to 0 bases, leaving 2 bases not matched to a gene. In germline, CDR1 is MNHNY, CDR2 SVGAGI (reference sequence). The CDR3 is made up of 14 amino acids.

The count of this clone is one. The V gene is TRBV4-3, the J gene TRBJ1-1, with TRBD1 matching 8 bases. The germline gives CDR1 LGHNA, CDR2 YSLEER. J lost 5 bases, V lost 3 bases, and 5 bases had no gene match. The CDR3 runs 14 residues. The CDR3 nucleotides are TGCGCCAGCAGCCACCCGGACAGGGAGACTGAAGCTTTCTTT. It codes for CASSHPDRETEAFF.

The chain employs TRBV6-5 and TRBJ2-5; the match to TRBD1 covers 10 bases. V lost 0 bases to trimming and J lost 9 bases; unmatched junction nucleotides: 4. The CDR3 sequence is 14 residues long. From germline, CDR1 is MNHEY and CDR2 SVGAGI. The CDR3 here is CASSYSGTGAAQYF. CDR3 nucleotides: TGTGCCAGCAGTTACTCCGGGACAGGGGCGGCCCAGTACTTC.

This clone was seen a few times. The chain combines TRBV18 with TRBJ1-6; no clear D gene. The CDR3 is made up of 15 amino acids. Trimming left V 2 bases short and J 4 bases short, with 9 bases between. In germline, CDR1 is KGHSH, CDR2 LQKENI. CDR3 in amino acids: CASSPSTGYNSPLHF. The CDR3 region has the DNA TGTGCCAGCTCACCATCGACTGGTTATAATTCACCCCTCCACTTT.

On this clone itself: At one end, the junction sequence differs from germline, possibly due to a read error. Written as DNA, the CDR3 is TGTTCCAGCAGCTTAGACGACACCTATGGCTACACCTTC. It translates to CSSSLDDTYGYTF. This chain links TRBV7-9 with TRBJ1-2; D is uncertain. The CDR3 runs to 13 residues. Germline V gene lookup returns CDR1 SEHNR and CDR2 FQNEAQ (reference sequence).

This chain links TRBV14 with TRBJ2-3; TRBD2 might be the D (5 bases). Germline CDR1 is SGHDN and CDR2 is FVKESK. With 0 bases removed from V and 5 bases from J, the gap between germline ends came to 12 bases. The CDR3 is 15 residues long. CDR3 sequence: CASSQDRLAGDTQYF. The DNA for the CDR3 is TGTGCCAGCAGCCAAGATAGGCTAGCCGGAGATACGCAGTATTTT.

This clone is a singleton in its sample. The chain combines TRBV4-1 with TRBJ2-7, with TRBD2 identical over 11 bases. There are 16 residues in the CDR3. V shed 4 bases, J shed 3 bases, and the junction held 8 bases outside the gene matches. The V gene's germline CDR1 is MGHRA and CDR2 YSYEKL. CDR3 sequence reads: CASSRRLAGLCYEQYF. The CDR3, as DNA: TGCGCCAGCAGCCGGAGACTAGCGGGGTTGTGCTACGAGCAGTACTTC.

The chain links TRBV4-1 to TRBJ2-3; D is ambiguous. The CDR3 runs to 16 residues. Per the germline V gene, CDR1 is MGHRA and CDR2 is YSYEKL. V was shortened by 1 base and J by 0 bases, with 11 bases between the two germline ends. The CDR3 reads CASSQGHSVSTDTQYF. The CDR3 nucleotides are TGCGCCAGCAGCCAAGGCCATTCGGTGAGCACAGATACGCAGTATTTT.

The chain has TRBV15 and TRBJ1-2; TRBD1 might be the D (6 bases). The CDR3 extends over 13 amino acids. V shed 0 bases and J shed 7 bases, with 9 bases lying between them. Germline-derived CDR1 and CDR2 are LNHNV and YYDKDF (reference sequence). The CDR3 DNA is TGTGCCACCAGCAGAGATAAGACAGGTGGCTACACCTTC. Its translation is CATSRDKTGGYTF.